This entry lists 6 T cell receptor beta chains sequenced from one sample in a study of monozygotic twins with inflammatory bowel disease. TCRdb reprocessed the 5' RACE reads, keeping one entry per CDR3 protein, no DNA. The sample table includes roughly 300,000 distinct CDR3 sequences. Sequenced sample: blood. These receptor sequences come from a human donor with ulcerative colitis or Crohn's disease, or a healthy co-twin of an affected twin (not recorded which).

The chain joins TRBV2 to TRBJ2-2. CDR1 and CDR2 from the germline V gene are SNHLY and FYNNEI. The CDR3 is 13 residues long. The CDR3 region is CASSTGSTGELFF.

CDR3 sequence: CASSLTGVLSNQPQHF. This chain uses TRBV7-2 with TRBJ1-5; no DNA is available, so the TRBD1 call from TCRdb remains unchecked. CDR3 size: 16 residues. Germline V gene lookup returns CDR1 SGHTA and CDR2 FQGNSA.

The V call is TRBV7-2, the J call TRBJ2-7. This CDR3 is 11 amino acids long. Looked up from germline, CDR1 is SGHTA and CDR2 is FQGNSA. Here the CDR3 reads CASSSYEEQYF. Using reference TRBV7-2 and TRBJ2-7 for the parts outside the CDR3, the full variable domain is GAGVSQSPSNKVTEKGKDVELRCDPISGHTALYWYRQSLGQGLEFLIYFQGNSAPDKSGLPSDRFSAERTGGSVSTLTIQRTQQEDSAVYLCASSSYEEQYFGPGTRLTVT.

The CDR3 spells CASSRLAGQPNSYEQYF. This chain links TRBV5-4 with TRBJ2-7; the TCRdb D gene call, TRBD2, has no DNA to confirm it. Germline V lookup: CDR1 SGHNT, CDR2 YYREEE (reference sequence). This CDR3 is 17 amino acids long.

The chain joins TRBV7-2 to TRBJ1-2; no DNA is available, so the TRBD1 call from TCRdb remains unchecked. This CDR3 comprises 14 residues. In germline, CDR1 is SGHTA, CDR2 FQGNSA. This CDR3 reads CASSSKGAYYGYTF.

The chain employs TRBV12-3 or TRBV12-4 and TRBJ2-5; TCRdb returns TRBD2, unconfirmable since there is no DNA. The CDR3 covers 15 residues. The CDR3 protein is CASSFLARRRETQYF.